This T cell receptor (beta chain) is drawn from a study of blood T cells in healthy people across ages. Primed by a sample-barcoded 5' primer and a J-beta primer mix, a second PCR proceeded for about 6 to 12 cycles. TCRdb redid the calling of the 5' RACE reads with MiXCR, one entry per CDR3 protein. Of over 700,000 distinct CDR3 sequences listed, around a quarter are singletons. The V segment lost 2 bases and the J segment 7 bases; nucleotides outside the gene matches: 7. There are 14 residues in the CDR3. Germline V lookup: CDR1 DFQATT, CDR2 SNEGSKA (reference sequence). Notes on the study in general: The unknown donor CMV status may have confounded expanded clonotype changes. Per million T cells, TCR beta diversity dropped roughly linearly as age increased.

This clonotype has only a few counts. No antigen is known for it. Isolated per sample were at least 6 million PBMCs. RNA extraction gave at least 5 micrograms of total RNA per sample. This sample also belongs to another study, concerning T cells of mothers and their children.

This chain links TRBV20-1 with TRBJ2-1, with 8 bases fitting TRBD2. This clonotype originated in a boy younger than 18 in good health. Sequencing was performed on blood. CDR3 protein: CSARLQRELNEQFF. Here the CDR3 DNA reads TGCAGTGCTAGACTGCAGCGGGAGTTGAATGAGCAGTTCTTC.